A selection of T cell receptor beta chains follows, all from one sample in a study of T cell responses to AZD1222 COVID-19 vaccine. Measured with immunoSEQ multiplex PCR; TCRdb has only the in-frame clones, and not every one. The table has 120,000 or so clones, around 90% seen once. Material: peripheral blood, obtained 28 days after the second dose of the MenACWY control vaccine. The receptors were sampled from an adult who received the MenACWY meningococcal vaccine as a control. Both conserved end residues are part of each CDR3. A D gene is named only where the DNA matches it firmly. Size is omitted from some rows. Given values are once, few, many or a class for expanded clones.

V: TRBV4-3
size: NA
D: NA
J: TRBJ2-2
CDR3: CASSHVVDTGELFF
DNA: TGCGCCAGCAGCCACGTGGTCGACACCGGGGAGCTGTTTTTT

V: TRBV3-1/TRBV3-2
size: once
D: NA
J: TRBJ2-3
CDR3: CASSPLRTSTDTQYF
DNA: TGTGCCAGCAGCCCCCTCCGGACTAGCACAGATACGCAGTATTTT

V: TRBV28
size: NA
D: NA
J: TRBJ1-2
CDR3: CASSIPSGGYTF
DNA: TGTGCCAGCAGTATACCCAGCGGTGGCTACACCTTC

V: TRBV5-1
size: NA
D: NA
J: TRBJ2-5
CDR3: CASTLEGTYSRYRAQYF
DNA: TGCGCCAGCACCTTGGAAGGGACATACTCAAGGTACAGGGCCCAGTACTTC

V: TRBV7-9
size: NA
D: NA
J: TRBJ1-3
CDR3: CASSLGLRTSGNTIYF
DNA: TGTGCCAGCAGCTTAGGTCTTAGGACCTCTGGAAACACCATATATTTT

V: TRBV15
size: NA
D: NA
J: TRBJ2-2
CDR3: CATSRPEIMSEPRTGELFF
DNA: TGTGCCACCAGCAGACCCGAAATAATGTCGGAACCGCGGACCGGGGAGCTGTTTTTT

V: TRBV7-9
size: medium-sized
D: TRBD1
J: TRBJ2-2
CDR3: CASRQGAGELFF
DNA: TGTGCCAGCCGGCAGGGGGCCGGGGAGCTGTTTTTT

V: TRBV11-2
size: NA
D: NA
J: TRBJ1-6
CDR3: CASSSLRVSPLHF
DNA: TGTGCCAGCAGCTCACTCAGGGTTTCACCCCTCCACTTT

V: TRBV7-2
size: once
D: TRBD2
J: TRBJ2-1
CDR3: CASSLLAGRDEQFF
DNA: TGTGCCAGCAGCTTACTAGCGGGGAGGGATGAGCAGTTCTTC

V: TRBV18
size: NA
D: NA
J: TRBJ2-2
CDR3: CASSPPLAGNTGELFF
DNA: TGTGCCAGCTCACCACCGCTGGCAGGGAACACCGGGGAGCTGTTTTTT

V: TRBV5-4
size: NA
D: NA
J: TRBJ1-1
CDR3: CASSLVGAYTEAFF
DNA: TGTGCCAGCAGCTTGGTTGGGGCCTACACTGAAGCTTTCTTT

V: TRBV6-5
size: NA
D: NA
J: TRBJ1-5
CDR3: CASSKRGSNQPQHF
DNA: TGTGCCAGCAGCAAAAGGGGTAGCAATCAGCCCCAGCATTTT

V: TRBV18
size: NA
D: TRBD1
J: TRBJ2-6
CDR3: CASSSGQQLRSGANVLTF
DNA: TGTGCCAGCTCATCGGGACAGCAGCTACGCTCTGGGGCCAACGTCCTGACTTTC

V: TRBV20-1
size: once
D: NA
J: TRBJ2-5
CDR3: CSARDRETQYF
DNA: TGCAGTGCTAGAGATAGGGAGACCCAGTACTTC

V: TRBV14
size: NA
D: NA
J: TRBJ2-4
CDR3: CASSQGAWAAKNIQYF
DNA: TGTGCCAGCAGCCAAGGAGCGTGGGCAGCCAAAAACATTCAGTACTTC

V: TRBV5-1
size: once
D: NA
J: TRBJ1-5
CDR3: CASSLEGISNQPQHF
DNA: TGCGCCAGCAGCTTGGAAGGGATTAGCAATCAGCCCCAGCATTTT

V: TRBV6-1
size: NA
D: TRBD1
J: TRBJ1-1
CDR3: CASSEQGADTEAFF
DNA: TGTGCCAGCAGTGAACAGGGGGCCGACACTGAAGCTTTCTTT

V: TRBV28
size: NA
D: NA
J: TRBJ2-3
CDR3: CASITPGEKTDTQYF
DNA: TGTGCCAGCATCACCCCGGGGGAGAAGACAGATACGCAGTATTTT

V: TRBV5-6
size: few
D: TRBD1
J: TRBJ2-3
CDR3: CASSTYGQGSTDTQYF
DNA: TGTGCCAGCAGCACCTACGGACAGGGCAGCACAGATACGCAGTATTTT

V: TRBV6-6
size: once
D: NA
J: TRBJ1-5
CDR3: CASSRVVGGTNQPQHF
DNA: TGTGCCAGCAGTCGCGTTGTGGGGGGAACCAATCAGCCCCAGCATTTT

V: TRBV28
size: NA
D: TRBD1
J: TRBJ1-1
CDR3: CASSETGGRDTEAFF
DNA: TGTGCCAGCAGTGAAACAGGGGGTCGGGACACTGAAGCTTTCTTT

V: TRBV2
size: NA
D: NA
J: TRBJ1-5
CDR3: CASRKDDYSNQPQHF
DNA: TGTGCCAGCAGAAAAGATGACTATAGCAATCAGCCCCAGCATTTT

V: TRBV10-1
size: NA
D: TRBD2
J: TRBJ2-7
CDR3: CASSEVPAGREQYF
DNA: TGCGCCAGCAGTGAGGTGCCAGCGGGAAGGGAGCAGTACTTC

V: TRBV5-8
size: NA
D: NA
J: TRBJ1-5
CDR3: CASSSAQIMGNQPQHF
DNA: TGTGCCAGCAGCTCGGCCCAAATTATGGGCAATCAGCCCCAGCATTTT

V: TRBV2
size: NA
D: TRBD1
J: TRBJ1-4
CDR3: CASRRGQGEKLFF
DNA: TGTGCCAGCAGACGTGGACAGGGGGAAAAACTGTTTTTT

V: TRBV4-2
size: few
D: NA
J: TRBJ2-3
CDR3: CASSQDAGGGTDTQYF
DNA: TGTGCCAGCAGCCAAGATGCGGGTGGCGGTACAGATACGCAGTATTTT

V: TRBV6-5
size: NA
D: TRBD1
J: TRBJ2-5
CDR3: CARTGGGETQYF
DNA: TGTGCCAGGACAGGGGGGGGAGAGACCCAGTACTTC

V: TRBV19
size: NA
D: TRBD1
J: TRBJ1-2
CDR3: CASAQGASGYTF
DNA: TGTGCCAGTGCACAGGGGGCGAGTGGCTACACCTTC

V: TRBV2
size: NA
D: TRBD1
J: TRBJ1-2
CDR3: CASSGNRGGGYTF
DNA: TGTGCCAGCAGTGGGAACAGGGGAGGTGGCTACACCTTC

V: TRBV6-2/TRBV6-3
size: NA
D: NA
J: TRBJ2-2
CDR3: CASSYSTGVTGELFF
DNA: TGTGCCAGCAGTTACTCGACTGGGGTCACCGGGGAGCTGTTTTTT

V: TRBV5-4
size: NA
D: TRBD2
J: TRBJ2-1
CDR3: CASSFGRGAPYNEQFF
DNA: TGTGCCAGCAGCTTTGGGCGGGGGGCCCCCTACAATGAGCAGTTCTTC

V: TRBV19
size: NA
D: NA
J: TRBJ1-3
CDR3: CASSISGALGNTIYF
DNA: TGTGCCAGTAGTATATCCGGGGCTCTCGGAAACACCATATATTTT

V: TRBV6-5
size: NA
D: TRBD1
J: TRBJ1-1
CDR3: CASSRGQMNTEAFF
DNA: TGTGCCAGCAGTAGGGGACAGATGAACACTGAAGCTTTCTTT

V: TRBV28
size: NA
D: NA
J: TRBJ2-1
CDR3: CASSSEETYNEQFF
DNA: TGTGCCAGCAGTTCTGAGGAGACCTACAATGAGCAGTTCTTC